The 25 T cell receptor beta chains reported below all come from one sample, sequenced in a study of cytomegalovirus exposure and HLA in healthy donors. PCR used 60 Vbeta primers and 13 Jbeta primers. Sequencing was performed with immunoSEQ multiplex PCR; in TCRdb, only in-frame clones are kept and a portion is missing. This sample has about 97,000 clones, with 65% to 80% found just once. The sample consisted of PBMCs. These receptors were collected from a man aged 45-60 years in good health and CMV-seronegative.

This chain connects TRBV6-4 to TRBJ2-2, with a possible D match to TRBD1 (6 bases). Trimming took off 0 bases at V and 1 base at J, with 12 bases between the two ends. The CDR3 spans 17 residues. The germline CDR1 and CDR2 sequences are MRHNA and SNTAGT. CDR3 amino acids: CASSDSGRGLNTGELFF. The DNA for the CDR3 is TGTGCCAGCAGTGACTCGGGCAGGGGCTTGAACACCGGGGAGCTGTTTTTT.

The chain combines TRBV2 with TRBJ1-6, with D hard to call. CDR1 is SNHLY and CDR2 is FYNNEI in the germline V gene. This CDR3 spans 16 amino acids. Trimming stripped 4 bases from V and 5 bases from J, with 15 bases between. DNA of the CDR3: TGTGCCAGCAGTGGCGGGCACGTAACTAATAATTCACCCCTCCACTTT. Amino acids: CASSGGHVTNNSPLHF. The full variable domain, its missing parts supplied by reference TRBV2 and TRBJ1-6, is EPEVTQTPSHQVTQMGQEVILRCVPISNHLYFYWYRQILGQKVEFLVSFYNNEISEKSEIFDDQFSVERPDGSNFTLKIRSTKLEDSAMYFCASSGGHVTNNSPLHFGNGTRLTVT.

V is TRBV11-2 and J is TRBJ2-7; D is uncertain. Germline CDR1 reads SGHAT; CDR2 reads FQNNGV. The CDR3 is made up of 15 amino acids. The V end was cut by 2 bases, the J end by 1 base, with 12 bases between. CDR3 DNA: TGTGCCAGCAGCTTACCTAGACCGTTTTCCTACGAGCAGTACTTC. Translated: CASSLPRPFSYEQYF.

The rearrangement uses TRBV2 and TRBJ1-2; D remains ambiguous. This CDR3 has 11 amino acids. CDR1 and CDR2 from the germline V gene are SNHLY and FYNNEI. V shed 8 bases and J shed 11 bases, with 15 bases lying between them. DNA for the CDR3: TGTGCCAGCGTCCGGTCCAGGCTTTACACCTTC. It specifies CASVRSRLYTF.

Remarks on this clone: Other nucleotide sequences from this sample produce the same CDR3. This rearrangement joins TRBV21-1 to TRBJ2-7; the D call of TRBD2 is as the table states it, not checked on the DNA. TRBV21-1 is given as a pseudogene. The CDR3 contains 14 residues. The CDR3 DNA reads TGTGCCAGCAGCAAGCCCGTGAGGTCCTACGAGCAGTACTTC. This sequence encodes CASSKPVRSYEQYF.

This sequence joins TRBV7-6 and TRBJ2-7; D unresolved. The length of the CDR3 is 13 residues. With 4 bases removed from V and 6 bases from J, the gap between germline ends came to 13 bases. The germline V gene encodes CDR1 SGHVS and CDR2 FNYEAQ. CDR3 coding DNA: TGTGCCAGCAGCTCCCTAGAGGCCCGCGAGCAGTACTTC. Translation: CASSSLEAREQYF.

This chain joins TRBV10-1 and TRBJ2-1; tentative D call: TRBD1 (6 bases). This CDR3 comprises 15 residues. V gave up 4 bases and J gave up 0 bases, with 10 bases separating them. Germline CDR1 and CDR2: WNHNN and SYGVQD (reference sequence). The CDR3 region has the DNA TGCGCCAGCAGTGTGGACAGAAGCTCCTACAATGAGCAGTTCTTC. It encodes CASSVDRSSYNEQFF.

This clone showed up just a few times. This chain joins TRBV5-1 and TRBJ2-7, with TRBD1 identical over 9 bases. This CDR3 spans 16 amino acids. Germline V gene sequence: CDR1 SGHRS, CDR2 YFSETQ. The junction had 4 bases not matched to a gene; V was cut back by 0 bases and J by 0 bases. CDR3 protein: CASSLGGTGHSYEQYF. CDR3 nucleotides: TGCGCCAGCAGCTTGGGTGGGACAGGGCACTCCTACGAGCAGTACTTC. The entire variable domain, with the rest obtained from reference TRBV5-1 and TRBJ2-7, is as follows: KAGVTQTPRYLIKTRGQQVTLSCSPISGHRSVSWYQQTPGQGLQFLFEYFSETQRNKGNFPGRFSGRQFSNSRSEMNVSTLELGDSALYLCASSLGGTGHSYEQYFGPGTRLTVT.

The V gene is TRBV27, the J gene TRBJ1-2; D is perhaps TRBD1 (5 bases). Germline CDR1 is MNHEY and CDR2 is SMNVEV (reference sequence). This CDR3 has 13 residues. The V and J ends lost 6 bases and 6 bases respectively, with 14 bases between them. The CDR3 DNA reads TGTGCCAGCAGAAGTAGGGGTTTGGATGGCTACACCTTC. Translated, it gives CASRSRGLDGYTF.

This chain connects TRBV5-4 to TRBJ2-1, with a tentative D call TRBD1 (6 bases). CDR1 and CDR2 (germline): SGHNT, YYREEE (reference sequence). V was pared by 5 bases and J by 7 bases, with 13 bases between. The CDR3 sequence is 13 residues long. The CDR3 region has the DNA TGTGCCAGCAGTCACCCACAGGGAAATGAGCAGTTCTTC. Translation gives CASSHPQGNEQFF.

Only one count was recorded for this clone. The chain links TRBV18 to TRBJ2-2, with TRBD2 identical over 9 bases. The V segment lost 6 bases and the J segment 4 bases; nucleotides outside the gene matches: 3. The germline gives CDR1 KGHSH, CDR2 LQKENI. This CDR3 has 14 amino acids. The CDR3 DNA reads TGTGCCAGCTCGCCGGGACTAGCCACCGGGGAGCTGTTTTTT. Translating it yields CASSPGLATGELFF. The whole variable domain, filled in from reference TRBV18 and TRBJ2-2, reads NAGVMQNPRHLVRRRGQEARLRCSPMKGHSHVYWYRQLPEEGLKFMVYLQKENIIDESGMPKERFSAEFPKEGPSILRIQQVVRGDSAAYFCASSPGLATGELFFGEGSRLTVL.

This clone is a singleton in its sample. Germline and junction disagree at one end, which may indicate a read error. V gene TRBV6-6 combines with J gene TRBJ1-2; D call uncertain. The CDR3 is 14 residues long. Germline CDR1 is MNHNY and CDR2 is SVGAGI (reference sequence). CDR3 nucleotide sequence: TGTGCCAGCAGCTACTCAACGGTGAACTATGGCTACACCTTC. Translating gives CASSYSTVNYGYTF.

This clone was recorded once. The chain joins TRBV7-8 to TRBJ2-7; tentatively, D is TRBD1 (5 bases). V dropped 0 bases and J dropped 4 bases, with 10 bases sitting between them. Germline-derived CDR1 and CDR2 are SGHVS and FQNEAQ. The CDR3 is 14 amino acids. CDR3 DNA: TGTGCCAGCAGCTTAGCAGGGGTATGGTACGAGCAGTACTTC. This encodes CASSLAGVWYEQYF.

The chain combines TRBV25-1 with TRBJ2-3; weak D call: TRBD2 (5 bases). Germline V gives CDR1 MGHDK, CDR2 SYGVNS. CDR3 length equals 12 residues. The V and J ends lost 5 bases and 6 bases respectively, with 9 bases between them. DNA of the CDR3: TGTGCCAGCAGTTTAGCGAGGGATACGCAGTATTTT. It specifies CASSLARDTQYF.

The genes are TRBV5-1 and TRBJ2-7; 8 nucleotides match TRBD2. CDR3 length: 16 amino acids. Germline V gene sequence: CDR1 SGHRS, CDR2 YFSETQ. Trimming took 2 bases from V and 0 from J; bases not matched to a gene: 7. The CDR3 protein is CASSFVPGLGSYEQYF. CDR3 nucleotide sequence: TGCGCCAGCAGCTTTGTGCCGGGACTAGGCTCCTACGAGCAGTACTTC.

Worth noting for this clone: This sample includes further DNA sequences coding for the same CDR3. The chain has TRBV19 and TRBJ1-1; 8 bases align to TRBD1. Germline trimming cut 9 bases from V and 0 bases from J; bases unmatched to any gene: 3. Germline V gives CDR1 LNHDA, CDR2 SQIVND (reference sequence). This CDR3 is built from 13 residues. CDR3 nucleotides: TGTGCCAGCTCGGGACAGGTGAACACTGAAGCTTTCTTT. This sequence encodes CASSGQVNTEAFF.

The CDR3 is CASSPDRVNEQFF. The CDR3 bases are TGTGCCAGCAGTCCGGACAGGGTCAATGAGCAGTTCTTC. V and J are TRBV2 and TRBJ2-1, with 8 bases aligning to TRBD1. V shed 5 bases and J 6 bases; nucleotides not matched to a gene: 3. Germline V gene sequence: CDR1 SNHLY, CDR2 FYNNEI. This CDR3 is 13 amino acids long.

The chain carries TRBV7-2 and TRBJ1-4; no firm D call. V lost 5 bases to trimming and J lost 11 bases, with 18 bases between them. Germline CDR1 and CDR2: SGHTA and FQGNSA. The CDR3 is 14 amino acids. The CDR3 DNA sequence: TGTGCCAGCAGCCCCCAGGTCTCGGTGTACAAACTGTTTTTT. It codes for CASSPQVSVYKLFF.

This clone has only one observation. This chain uses TRBV5-1 with TRBJ2-1, with 12 bases lining up with TRBD2. This CDR3 has 15 amino acids. V dropped 2 bases and J dropped 4; count of bases not matched to a gene: 1. Germline V CDR1 and CDR2: SGHRS, YFSETQ. The CDR3 DNA is TGCGCCAGCAGCTTTGGGACTAGCGGGTACAATGAGCAGTTCTTC. Translation: CASSFGTSGYNEQFF. The variable domain in full, with the rest retrieved from reference TRBV5-1 and TRBJ2-1, is KAGVTQTPRYLIKTRGQQVTLSCSPISGHRSVSWYQQTPGQGLQFLFEYFSETQRNKGNFPGRFSGRQFSNSRSEMNVSTLELGDSALYLCASSFGTSGYNEQFFGPGTRLTVL.

This rearrangement joins TRBV28 to TRBJ2-7; D is possibly TRBD2 (5 bases). This CDR3 has 13 residues. V lost 7 bases and J lost 5, with 15 bases in between. Germline CDR1 and CDR2: MDHEN and SYDVKM. The CDR3 region is CASTVGSADEQYF. The CDR3, as DNA: TGTGCCAGCACCGTGGGGAGTGCCGACGAGCAGTACTTC.

The chain combines TRBV4-3 with TRBJ2-3; 14 bases align to TRBD2. CDR3 length equals 19 residues. Unmatched junction bases numbered 10, after V lost 4 bases and J lost 1 base. CDR1 is LGHNA, CDR2 YSLEER, per germline. CDR3 in amino acids: CASSRLAGGPDQRTDTQYF. CDR3 nucleotides: TGCGCCAGCAGCCGACTAGCGGGAGGGCCGGACCAACGCACAGATACGCAGTATTTT.

J is TRBJ1-4 and V is TRBV6-5; TRBD1 aligns across 7 bases. CDR1 MNHEY and CDR2 SVGAGI come from the germline V gene. The CDR3 has 16 amino acids. The V and J ends lost 0 bases and 8 bases, in that order; junction bases with no gene match: 9. This chain's CDR3 is CASSYSTGGGQEKLFF. The CDR3 bases are TGTGCCAGCAGTTACTCGACGGGGGGGGGACAGGAAAAACTGTTTTTT.

This chain uses TRBV30 with TRBJ1-1, with 8 bases that match TRBD1. CDR3 length: 16 amino acids. With 7 bases clipped from V and 4 bases from J, the junction kept 17 bases outside the gene matches. CDR1 is GTSNPN, CDR2 SVGIG, per germline (reference sequence). CDR3 in DNA: TGTGCCTCGATACCCGGGACAGGAGGGGTTAGCACTGAAGCTTTCTTT. This sequence encodes CASIPGTGGVSTEAFF.

This clone was recorded a few times. The genes are TRBV6-1 and TRBJ2-6, with TRBD2 identical over 8 bases. Germline V lookup: CDR1 MNHNS, CDR2 SASEGT. This CDR3 has 14 amino acids. The V segment lost 7 bases and the J segment 7 bases; nucleotides outside the gene matches: 6. This CDR3 reads CASNPRGEANVLTF. As DNA, the CDR3 is TGTGCCAGCAACCCGCGGGGGGAAGCCAACGTCCTGACTTTC.

This sequence joins TRBV5-5 and TRBJ2-3; perhaps TRBD2 as D (5 bases). CDR3 length equals 14 residues. Germline V lookup: CDR1 SGHKS, CDR2 YYEKEE (reference sequence). Between the trimmed V and J ends, which lost 0 bases and 6 bases, there was a span of 11 bases. This CDR3 reads CASSLGPGVDTQYF. The CDR3 DNA sequence: TGTGCCAGCAGCTTGGGACCCGGGGTGGATACGCAGTATTTT. Looking up the rest from reference TRBV5-5 and TRBJ2-3 gives the full variable domain: DAGVTQSPTHLIKTRGQQVTLRCSPISGHKSVSWYQQVLGQGPQFIFQYYEKEERGRGNFPDRFSARQFPNYSSELNVNALLLGDSALYLCASSLGPGVDTQYFGPGTRLTVL.